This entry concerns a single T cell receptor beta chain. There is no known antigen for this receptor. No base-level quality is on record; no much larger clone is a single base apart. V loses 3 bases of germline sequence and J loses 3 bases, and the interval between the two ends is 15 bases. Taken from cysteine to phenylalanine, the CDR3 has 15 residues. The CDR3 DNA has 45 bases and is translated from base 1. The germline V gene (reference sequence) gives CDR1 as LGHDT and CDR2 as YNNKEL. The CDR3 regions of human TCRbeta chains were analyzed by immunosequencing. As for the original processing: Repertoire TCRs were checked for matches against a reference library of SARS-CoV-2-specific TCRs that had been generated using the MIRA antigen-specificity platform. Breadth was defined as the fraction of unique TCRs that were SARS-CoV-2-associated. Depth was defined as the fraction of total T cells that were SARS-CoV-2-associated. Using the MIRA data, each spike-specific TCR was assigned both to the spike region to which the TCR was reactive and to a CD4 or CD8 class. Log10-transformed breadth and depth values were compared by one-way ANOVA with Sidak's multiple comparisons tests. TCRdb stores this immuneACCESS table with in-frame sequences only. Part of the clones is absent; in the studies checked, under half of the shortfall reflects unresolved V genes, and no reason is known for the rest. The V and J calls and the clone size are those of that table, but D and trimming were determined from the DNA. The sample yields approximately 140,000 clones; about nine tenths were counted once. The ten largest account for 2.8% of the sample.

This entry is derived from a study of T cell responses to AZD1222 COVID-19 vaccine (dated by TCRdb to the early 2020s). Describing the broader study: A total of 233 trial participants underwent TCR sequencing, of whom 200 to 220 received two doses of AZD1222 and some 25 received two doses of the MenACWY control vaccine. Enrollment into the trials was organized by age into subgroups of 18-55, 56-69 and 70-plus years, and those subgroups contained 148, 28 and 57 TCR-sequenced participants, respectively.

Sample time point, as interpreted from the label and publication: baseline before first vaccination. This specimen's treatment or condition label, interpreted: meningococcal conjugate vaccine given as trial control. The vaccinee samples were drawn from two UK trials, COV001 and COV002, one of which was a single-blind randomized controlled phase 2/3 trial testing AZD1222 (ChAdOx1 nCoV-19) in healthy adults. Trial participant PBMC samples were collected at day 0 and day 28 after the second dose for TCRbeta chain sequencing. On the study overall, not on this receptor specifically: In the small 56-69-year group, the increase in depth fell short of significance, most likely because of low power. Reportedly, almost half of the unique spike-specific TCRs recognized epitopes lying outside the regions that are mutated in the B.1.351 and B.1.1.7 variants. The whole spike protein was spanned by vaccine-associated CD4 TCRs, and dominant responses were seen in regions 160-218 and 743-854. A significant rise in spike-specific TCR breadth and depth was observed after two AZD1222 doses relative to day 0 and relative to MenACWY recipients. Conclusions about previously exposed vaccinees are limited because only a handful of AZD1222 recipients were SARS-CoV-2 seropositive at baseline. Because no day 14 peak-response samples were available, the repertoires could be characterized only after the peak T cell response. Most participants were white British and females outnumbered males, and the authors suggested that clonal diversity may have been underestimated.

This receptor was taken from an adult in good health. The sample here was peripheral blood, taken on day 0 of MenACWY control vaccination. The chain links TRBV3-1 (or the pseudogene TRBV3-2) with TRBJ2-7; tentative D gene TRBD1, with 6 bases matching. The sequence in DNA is TGTGCCAGCAGCCACGTCGGGCAGGGGATCTACGAGCAGTACTTC. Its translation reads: CASSHVGQGIYEQYF.